This T cell receptor (beta chain) was captured in a study of blood T cell repertoires in COVID-19. Study at large: Donors in the United States, Italy and Spain gave samples during acute or convalescent COVID-19. Sources were T cells, B-cell-depleted T cells, or PBMCs; the material itself was cDNA or gDNA.

The repertoire was sequenced with immunoSEQ multiplex PCR; TCRdb's copy has only in-frame clones and lacks some. Counted here are 68,000 or so clones, over 60% occurring once; the ten biggest clones make up around 23%. Sequenced: peripheral blood. This TCR derives from a human donor in a cohort sampled during active COVID-19.

The CDR3 sequence: CASSLIPRQGRSYNEQFF. CDR3 bases: TGTGCCAGCAGCTTAATACCCCGACAGGGGAGATCCTACAATGAGCAGTTCTTC. The genes are TRBV7-8 and TRBJ2-1; 8 bases are shared with TRBD1. Germline CDR1 reads SGHVS; CDR2 reads FQNEAQ. CDR3 length equals 18 residues. The V and J ends lost 2 bases and 1 base, in that order; junction bases with no gene match: 10.